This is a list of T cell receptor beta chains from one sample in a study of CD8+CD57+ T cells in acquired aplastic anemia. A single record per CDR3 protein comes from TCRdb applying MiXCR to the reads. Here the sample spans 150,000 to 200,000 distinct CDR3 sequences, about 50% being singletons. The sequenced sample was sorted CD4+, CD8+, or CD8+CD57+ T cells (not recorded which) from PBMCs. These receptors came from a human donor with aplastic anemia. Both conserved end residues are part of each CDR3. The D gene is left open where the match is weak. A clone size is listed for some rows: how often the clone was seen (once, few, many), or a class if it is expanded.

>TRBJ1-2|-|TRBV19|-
TGTGCCACCAGACTGGCCGGGGGTGGCTACACCTTC
CATRLAGGGYTF
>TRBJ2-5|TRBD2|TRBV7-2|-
TGTGCCAGCAGCCAACTAGCGGGGGGGCAAGAGACCCAGTACTTC
CASSQLAGGQETQYF
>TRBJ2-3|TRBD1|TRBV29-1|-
TGCAGCGTTGAGGCAGGGGGCGCAGGTACGCAGTATTTT
CSVEAGGAGTQYF
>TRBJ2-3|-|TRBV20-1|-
TGCAGTGCTAGAGATGTTGTTGGGGGGCTAGGAGATACGCAGTATTTT
CSARDVVGGLGDTQYF
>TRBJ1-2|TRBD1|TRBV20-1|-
TGCAGTGCTAGAGGACAGGGTAACTATGGCTACACCTTC
CSARGQGNYGYTF
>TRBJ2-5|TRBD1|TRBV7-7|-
TGTGCCAGCAGCCCAGGGACAGGGCAAGAGACCCAGTACTTC
CASSPGTGQETQYF
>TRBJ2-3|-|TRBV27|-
TGTGCCAGCCAAAGGGGAGATACGCAGTATTTT
CASQRGDTQYF
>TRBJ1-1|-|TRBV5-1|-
TGCGCCAGCAGCTTGGCCCCAGGGCCCCGCGAAGCTTTCTTT
CASSLAPGPREAFF
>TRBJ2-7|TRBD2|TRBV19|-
TGTGCCAGTAGTATAGGCGCGGGAGCGGTTTTGTACGAGCAGTACTTC
CASSIGAGAVLYEQYF
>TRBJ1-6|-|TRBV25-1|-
TGTGCCAGCAGTGAATATTCGGGATCGTCGGGGCCCCTCCACTTT
CASSEYSGSSGPLHF
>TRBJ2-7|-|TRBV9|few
TGTGCCAGCAGCTCTGAGGGAGACGAGCAGTACTTC
CASSSEGDEQYF
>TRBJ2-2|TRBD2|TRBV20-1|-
TGCGGTGCTAGGGGACTAGCGGGAGGGAGGGACACCGGGGAGCTGGTTTTT
CGARGLAGGRDTGELVF
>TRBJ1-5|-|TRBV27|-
TGTGCCAGCAGTTTGTTAGGGAGTCAGCCCCAGCATTTT
CASSLLGSQPQHF
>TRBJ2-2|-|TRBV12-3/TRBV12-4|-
TGTGCCAGCAGTTCTCCCGGAACCGGGGAGCTGTTTTTT
CASSSPGTGELFF
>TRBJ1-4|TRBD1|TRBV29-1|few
TGCAGCGTAGACAGGGGGGAAAAACTGTTTTTT
CSVDRGEKLFF
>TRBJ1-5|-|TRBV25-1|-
TGTGCCAGCAGTGCTCATGGGAGTCAGCCCCAGCATTTT
CASSAHGSQPQHF
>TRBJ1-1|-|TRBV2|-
TGTGCCAGCAGTGGGCTGGATCGGGCTGAAGCTTTCTTT
CASSGLDRAEAFF
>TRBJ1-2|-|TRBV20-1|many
TGCAGTGCTAGAGACAGGGGCAGGTATGGCTACACCTTC
CSARDRGRYGYTF
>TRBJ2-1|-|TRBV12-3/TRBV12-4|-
TGTGCCAGCAGCAGGACCCAGAGCTCCTACAATGAGCAGTTCTTC
CASSRTQSSYNEQFF
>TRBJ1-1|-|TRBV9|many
TGTGCCAGCAGCGTAGAGGCAGCCCGAATGGATGAAGCTTTCTTT
CASSVEAARMDEAFF
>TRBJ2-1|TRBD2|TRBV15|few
TGTGCCACCAGCAGTTCCGGACTAGGAGGCAATGAGCAGTTCTTC
CATSSSGLGGNEQFF
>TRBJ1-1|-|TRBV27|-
TGTGCCAGCACTCCTGCCCTCATAGGGTCATCTGAAGCTTTCTTT
CASTPALIGSSEAFF
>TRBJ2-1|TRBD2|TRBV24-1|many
TGTGCCACCAGTGCCACAACTAGCGGGAGATCCGATGAGCAGTTCTTC
CATSATTSGRSDEQFF
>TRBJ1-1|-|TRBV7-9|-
TGTGCCAGCAGATGGGGGAGGGACACTGAAGCTTTCTTT
CASRWGRDTEAFF
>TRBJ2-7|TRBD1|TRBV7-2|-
TGTGCCAGCAGCGCCTCCGGGACAGGGGTCGAGCAGTACTTC
CASSASGTGVEQYF
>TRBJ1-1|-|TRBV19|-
TGTGCCAGTAGGGGGCCGAACACTGAAGCTTTCTTT
CASRGPNTEAFF
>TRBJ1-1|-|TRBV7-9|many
TGTGCCAGCCTCCACGGGGGGGCTGAAGCTTTCTTT
CASLHGGAEAFF
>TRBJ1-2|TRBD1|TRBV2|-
TGTGCCAGCAGTGCAATACAACAGGGGGCGAAAGGCTACACCTTC
CASSAIQQGAKGYTF
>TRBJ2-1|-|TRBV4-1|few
TGCGCCAGCAGCCCCCCGGGGACCTTAAGCTCCTACAATGAGCAGTTCTTC
CASSPPGTLSSYNEQFF
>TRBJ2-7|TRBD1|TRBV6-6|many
TGTGCCAGCAGTTACAGTTGGGACAGTTCCTACGAGCAGTACTTC
CASSYSWDSSYEQYF
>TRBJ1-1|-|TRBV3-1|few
TGTGCCAGCAGCCGGCCAGGGAGCACTGAAGCTTTCTTT
CASSRPGSTEAFF